This TCR beta chain emerged from a study of T cell responses to AZD1222 COVID-19 vaccine. Notes on the study in general: The reported proportion of spike-specific TCRs targeting unmutated variant regions was nearly half. Across the whole spike, CD4 TCRs peaked at regions 160-218 and 743-854. Receipt of two AZD1222 doses was followed by a rise in Spike-specific TCR breadth and depth.

CDR1 is MDHEN and CDR2 is SYDVKM in the germline V gene. V was clipped by 4 bases and J by 4 bases, with 15 bases between them. The CDR3 totals 15 residues. Doses given second, at about 4 or about 12 weeks, were pooled. Method: immunoSEQ multiplex PCR; TCRdb's copy keeps in-frame clones and lacks some. This table has around 46,000 clones, over 75% appearing once. About this clone: As yet, its antigen is unknown.

The V gene is TRBV28, the J gene TRBJ2-3; the D is unclear. The TCR was taken from an adult who received the AZD1222 COVID-19 vaccine. The starting material was peripheral blood, obtained 28 days after the second AZD1222 dose. The CDR3 loop reads CASSSILAPADTQYF. The DNA for the CDR3 is TGTGCCAGCAGTTCTATACTCGCCCCCGCAGATACGCAGTATTTT.